This entry lists 27 T cell receptor beta chains sequenced from one sample in a study of T cell responses to AZD1222 COVID-19 vaccine. Using immunoSEQ multiplex PCR, the repertoire was profiled, and TCRdb retains in-frame clones only, with some absent. The top ten clones hold about 2.5% of a sample with around 150,000 clones, 90% to 95% of them seen once. The sequenced sample was peripheral blood, obtained on day 0 of AZD1222 vaccination. All receptors derive from an adult in good health.

The chain is built from TRBV6-5 and TRBJ2-7, with 13 nucleotides matching TRBD2. V dropped 5 bases and J dropped 5; count of bases not matched to a gene: 3. Germline-derived CDR1 and CDR2 are MNHEY and SVGAGI. The CDR3 spans 14 residues. The CDR3 is CASSPGLAGDEQYF. The CDR3 DNA reads TGTGCCAGCAGTCCCGGACTAGCGGGAGACGAGCAGTACTTC.

The V gene is TRBV20-1, the J gene TRBJ1-1; D uncertain. Germline V gives CDR1 DFQATT, CDR2 SNEGSKA (reference sequence). This CDR3 has 11 amino acids. Trimming shortened V by 3 bases and J by 3 bases, and 5 bases separated the two germline ends. The CDR3 sequence: CSASTHTEAFF. The CDR3 DNA reads as TGCAGTGCTAGTACACACACTGAAGCTTTCTTT.

This clone was detected a few times. This chain joins TRBV9 and TRBJ1-6; D is undetermined. The V and J ends lost 0 bases and 9 bases respectively, with 7 bases between them. CDR1 and CDR2 (germline): SGDLS, YYNGEE. The CDR3 is made up of 13 amino acids. Here the CDR3 DNA reads TGTGCCAGCAGCGTAGGGGAGTTTTCACCCCTCCACTTT. Protein sequence: CASSVGEFSPLHF.

This chain uses TRBV28 with TRBJ1-1; D call uncertain. V lost 1 base, J lost 3 bases, and 3 bases lay in between. CDR3 size: 12 residues. The germline V gene has CDR1 MDHEN and CDR2 SYDVKM. CDR3 protein: CASSLSYTEAFF. The CDR3, as DNA: TGTGCCAGCAGTTTATCGTACACTGAAGCTTTCTTT. The variable domain in full, with the rest retrieved from reference TRBV28 and TRBJ1-1, is DVKVTQSSRYLVKRTGEKVFLECVQDMDHENMFWYRQDPGLGLRLIYFSYDVKMKEKGDIPEGYSVSREKKERFSLILESASTNQTSMYLCASSLSYTEAFFGQGTRLTVV.

The J gene is TRBJ2-1, the V gene TRBV5-4; 8 positions agree with TRBD2. Germline values: CDR1 SGHNT, CDR2 YYREEE (reference sequence). Losses at the gene ends were 3 bases for V and 7 bases for J; bases not matched to a gene: 9. CDR3 length: 15 residues. CDR3 sequence (DNA): TGTGCCAGCAGCTGGGGGGGGACTAGTACGAATGAGCAGTTCTTC. Translating gives CASSWGGTSTNEQFF. The full variable domain, its missing parts supplied by reference TRBV5-4 and TRBJ2-1, is ETGVTQSPTHLIKTRGQQVTLRCSSQSGHNTVSWYQQALGQGPQFIFQYYREEENGRGNFPPRFSGLQFPNYSSELNVNALELDDSALYLCASSWGGTSTNEQFFGPGTRLTVL.

The V gene is TRBV7-9, the J gene TRBJ2-3, with D maybe TRBD1 (7 bases). CDR1 SEHNR and CDR2 FQNEAQ come from the germline V gene (reference sequence). This CDR3 is built from 16 residues. The V and J ends lost 5 bases and 2 bases respectively, with 17 bases between them. This CDR3 is CASSLSRGQNTDTQYF. The CDR3 DNA follows: TGTGCCAGCAGCCTCTCGCGGGGACAGAACACAGATACGCAGTATTTT.

The J gene is TRBJ2-7, the V gene TRBV10-3; 8 bases map to TRBD1. Trimming removed 6 bases from V and 2 bases from J; junction bases left unmatched: 6. CDR3 length: 14 residues. CDR1 is ENHRY and CDR2 is SYGVKD in the germline V gene. The CDR3 DNA follows: TGTGCCATCAGGACGCCGGGACAGGCCTACGAGCAGTACTTC. Residues: CAIRTPGQAYEQYF.

The chain couples TRBV28 to TRBJ1-3; D is perhaps TRBD1 (5 bases). Trimming shortened V by 2 bases and J by 0 bases, and 11 bases separated the two germline ends. This CDR3 spans 16 amino acids. Per germline, CDR1 MDHEN and CDR2 SYDVKM. CDR3 sequence: CASSLGTVISGNTIYF. In DNA form, the CDR3 reads TGTGCCAGCAGTTTAGGGACGGTAATCTCTGGAAACACCATATATTTT. Based on the CDR3 plus reference TRBV28 and TRBJ1-3, the full variable domain is DVKVTQSSRYLVKRTGEKVFLECVQDMDHENMFWYRQDPGLGLRLIYFSYDVKMKEKGDIPEGYSVSREKKERFSLILESASTNQTSMYLCASSLGTVISGNTIYFGEGSWLTVV.

The rearrangement joins TRBV20-1 to TRBJ2-2, with a tentative D call TRBD2 (5 bases). The germline CDR1 and CDR2 sequences are DFQATT and SNEGSKA (reference sequence). This CDR3 region has 11 residues. V lost 3 bases and J lost 7, with 6 bases in between. Here the CDR3 DNA reads TGCAGTGCTAGCGAGGGCGGGGAGCTGTTTTTT. It yields the protein CSASEGGELFF.

The genes are TRBV15 and TRBJ1-4, with 8 bases that match TRBD1. CDR1 LNHNV and CDR2 YYDKDF come from the germline V gene (reference sequence). Trimming at V came to 4 bases and at J to 8 bases, leaving 9 bases not matched to a gene. The length of the CDR3 is 15 residues. This chain's CDR3 is CATSTSVRGQEKLFF. The CDR3 DNA reads TGTGCCACCAGCACCTCGGTCAGGGGGCAAGAAAAACTGTTTTTT.

This sequence joins TRBV19 and TRBJ1-5, with D perhaps matching TRBD1 (6 bases). The CDR3 runs to 15 residues. V lost 7 bases to trimming and J lost 7 bases, with 20 bases between them. Germline assignment: CDR1 LNHDA and CDR2 SQIVND (reference sequence). The CDR3 spells CASMPIGGEDQPQHF. CDR3 in DNA: TGTGCCAGTATGCCGATAGGGGGGGAGGACCAGCCCCAGCATTTT.

The chain employs TRBV18 and TRBJ2-5, with TRBD2 identical over 11 bases. The CDR3 loop spans 15 amino acids. Germline trimming cut 8 bases from V and 1 base from J; bases unmatched to any gene: 6. CDR1 is KGHSH, CDR2 LQKENI, per germline. CDR3 region: CASTSTSGIQETQYF. CDR3 coding DNA: TGTGCCAGCACCTCGACTAGCGGGATCCAAGAGACCCAGTACTTC.

The V call is TRBV7-6, the J call TRBJ2-1; no reliable D call. V dropped 1 base and J dropped 7 bases, with 14 bases sitting between them. The CDR3 is 15 amino acids. Germline-derived CDR1 and CDR2 are SGHVS and FNYEAQ. The CDR3 region is CASSLDVQFKNEQFF. For the CDR3, the DNA is TGTGCCAGCAGCTTAGACGTGCAGTTTAAGAATGAGCAGTTCTTC. Looking up the rest from reference TRBV7-6 and TRBJ2-1 gives the full variable domain: GAGVSQSPRYKVTKRGQDVALRCDPISGHVSLYWYRQALGQGPEFLTYFNYEAQQDKSGLPNDRFSAERPEGSISTLTIQRTEQRDSAMYRCASSLDVQFKNEQFFGPGTRLTVL.

The CDR3 DNA reads as TGTGCCAGCTCATCAAACGGTAATAGCAATCAGCCCCAGCATTTT. The encoded protein is CASSSNGNSNQPQHF. The chain is built from TRBV18 and TRBJ1-5, with unresolved D. Germline V gene lookup returns CDR1 KGHSH and CDR2 LQKENI. V was pared by 5 bases and J by 0 bases, with 11 bases between. CDR3 length: 15 amino acids.

The V gene is TRBV29-1, the J gene TRBJ2-3; D may be TRBD2 (6 bases). V dropped 5 bases and J dropped 7 bases, with 16 bases sitting between them. Germline lookup yields CDR1 SQVTM and CDR2 ANQGSEA. The CDR3 sequence is 13 residues long. This CDR3 reads CSVRTMGVNTQYF. CDR3 DNA: TGCAGCGTTCGGACTATGGGAGTGAATACGCAGTATTTT.

The rearrangement links TRBV3-1 (or the pseudogene TRBV3-2) to TRBJ1-1; 9 bases are shared with TRBD1. The CDR3 is made up of 14 amino acids. Trimming took 5 bases from V and 8 from J; bases not matched to a gene: 9. CDR1 LGHDT and CDR2 YNNKEL come from the germline V gene (reference sequence). CDR3 nucleotide sequence: TGTGCCAGCAGCAACCGGGACAGGGAAGCAGAAGCTTTCTTT. Residues: CASSNRDREAEAFF.

The chain employs TRBV27 and TRBJ2-3, with TRBD2 matching over 14 bases. V was pared by 5 bases and J by 5 bases, with 6 bases of the junction left unmatched. The CDR3 covers 16 residues. Looked up from germline, CDR1 is MNHEY and CDR2 is SMNVEV (reference sequence). As DNA, the CDR3 is TGTGCCAGCAGTATCCGACTAGCGGGAGGGGTAGATACGCAGTATTTT. Translated, it gives CASSIRLAGGVDTQYF.

The chain links TRBV27 to TRBJ1-2; D unresolved. The CDR3 loop spans 17 amino acids. The germline gives CDR1 MNHEY, CDR2 SMNVEV (reference sequence). V lost 3 bases and J lost 5, with 22 bases in between. The CDR3 region is CASSFFRRENGYYGYTF. The CDR3 nucleotides read TGTGCCAGCAGTTTCTTCCGCCGAGAGAACGGGTATTATGGCTACACCTTC.

This clone was found once. V usage is TRBV11-1 and J usage is TRBJ2-1, with D hard to call. The CDR3 contains 13 residues. Trimming removed 0 bases at V and 6 bases at J, with 6 bases between. CDR1 and CDR2 from the germline V gene are SGHAT and FQDESV (reference sequence). The CDR3 DNA is TGTGCCAGCAGCTTAGCGATAGTCAATGAGCAGTTCTTC. Its translation: CASSLAIVNEQFF.

The V call is TRBV18, the J call TRBJ1-5, with a tentative D call TRBD1 (5 bases). Trimming pared 4 bases from V and 4 bases from J, leaving 11 bases between. Germline assignment: CDR1 KGHSH and CDR2 LQKENI. There are 14 residues in the CDR3. In nucleotides, the CDR3 is TGTGCCAGCTCACTTTTGCAGGGAAATCAGCCCCAGCATTTT. Translating it yields CASSLLQGNQPQHF. Drawing the rest from reference TRBV18 and TRBJ1-5, the complete variable domain is NAGVMQNPRHLVRRRGQEARLRCSPMKGHSHVYWYRQLPEEGLKFMVYLQKENIIDESGMPKERFSAEFPKEGPSILRIQQVVRGDSAAYFCASSLLQGNQPQHFGDGTRLSIL.

This chain connects TRBV30 to TRBJ1-6; a possible D gene is TRBD1 (5 bases). The V end was cut by 1 base, the J end by 1 base, with 14 bases between. The CDR3 runs to 17 residues. The germline CDR1 and CDR2 sequences are GTSNPN and SVGIG (reference sequence). The CDR3 is CAWSAWGRESYNSPLHF. The CDR3 DNA follows: TGTGCCTGGAGTGCCTGGGGGAGGGAATCCTATAATTCACCCCTCCACTTT.

The J gene is TRBJ1-5, the V gene TRBV7-2, with TRBD1 matching over 7 bases. The V and J ends lost 5 bases and 4 bases, in that order; junction bases with no gene match: 8. This CDR3 comprises 15 residues. Per germline, CDR1 SGHTA and CDR2 FQGNSA. The CDR3 spells CASSPKVGQNQPQHF. The DNA for the CDR3 is TGTGCCAGCAGCCCAAAGGTGGGACAGAATCAGCCCCAGCATTTT.

In its sample, this clone was seen once. The V and J genes are TRBV4-1 and TRBJ2-1, with 7 nucleotides matching TRBD2. V lost 3 bases, J lost 0 bases, and 8 bases stayed unmatched. CDR1 and CDR2 (germline): MGHRA, YSYEKL. The length of the CDR3 is 17 residues. CDR3 in DNA: TGCGCCAGCAGCCAGAGCAGCAGCGGGATCTCCTACAATGAGCAGTTCTTC. Protein: CASSQSSSGISYNEQFF.

The CDR3 reads CAWRANTRQGNTGELFF. In DNA, the CDR3 is TGTGCCTGGAGGGCTAACACCAGACAGGGGAACACCGGGGAGCTGTTTTTT. The chain joins TRBV30 to TRBJ2-2, with 7 positions matching TRBD1. The germline V gene has CDR1 GTSNPN and CDR2 SVGIG (reference sequence). J was trimmed by 1 base and V by 3 bases; bases with no gene match: 11. The CDR3 loop spans 17 amino acids.

The rearrangement links TRBV2 to TRBJ2-1; TRBD2 is a possible D gene (6 bases). CDR1 is SNHLY and CDR2 is FYNNEI in the germline V gene. V lost 5 bases, J lost 15 bases, and 17 bases lay in between. The CDR3 is made up of 12 amino acids. The DNA for the CDR3 is TGTGCCAGCAGTTGGGCTAGCGACGGTGCGTTCTTC. Translated, it gives CASSWASDGAFF.

The chain combines TRBV5-5 with TRBJ2-7; D uncertain. Germline V gives CDR1 SGHKS, CDR2 YYEKEE (reference sequence). The CDR3 covers 11 residues. The germline V and J ends were trimmed by 4 bases and 3 bases, with 5 bases remaining between them. This CDR3 reads CASSPHYEQYF. CDR3 nucleotide sequence: TGTGCCAGCAGCCCGCACTACGAGCAGTACTTC. The whole variable domain, filled in from reference TRBV5-5 and TRBJ2-7, reads DAGVTQSPTHLIKTRGQQVTLRCSPISGHKSVSWYQQVLGQGPQFIFQYYEKEERGRGNFPDRFSARQFPNYSSELNVNALLLGDSALYLCASSPHYEQYFGPGTRLTVT.

The chain uses TRBV7-8 and TRBJ2-7; D not certain. This CDR3 comprises 15 residues. Germline V lookup: CDR1 SGHVS, CDR2 FQNEAQ. The ends were cut back, 4 bases at V and 0 bases at J, with 13 bases in the middle. In DNA form, the CDR3 reads TGTGCCAGCAGCTCCCCCGGACGAACCTCCTACGAGCAGTACTTC. Translated: CASSSPGRTSYEQYF.